What follows is one TCR beta chain and its context. What it recognizes is unknown. There are 16 residues in the CDR3. The V gene's germline CDR1 is LNHDA and CDR2 SQIVND (reference sequence). Losses at the gene ends were 8 bases for V and 3 bases for J; bases not matched to a gene: 14. This sample was included in a study of graft-versus-host responses after intestinal transplantation. For the study at large: Those transplanted obtained multivisceral, liver-intestinal, or isolated intestinal grafts. Among the recipients, all got anti-thymocyte globulin induction and then tacrolimus and steroids for around 3 years.

General study results and limits: Allografts of patients with graft-donor T cell macrochimerism showed high graft-versus-host to host-versus-graft clone ratios. There were GvH clones found in recipient marrow, and some of them appeared first in ileum or blood.

Profiled with immunoSEQ multiplex PCR; TCRdb holds only in-frame clones, not every one. The data contain fewer than 90,000 clones, 94% of them singletons. The TCR was taken from a human donor who was the organ donor for an intestinal transplant. This material consisted of unstimulated CD4+ T cells sorted from spleen or lymph node cells, taken before transplant. The chain employs TRBV19 and TRBJ2-3; 7 bases map to TRBD2. The CDR3 nucleotides read TGTGCCAGTTGCCGGAAATTGAGCGGGGTTACAGATACGCAGTATTTT. It translates to CASCRKLSGVTDTQYF.